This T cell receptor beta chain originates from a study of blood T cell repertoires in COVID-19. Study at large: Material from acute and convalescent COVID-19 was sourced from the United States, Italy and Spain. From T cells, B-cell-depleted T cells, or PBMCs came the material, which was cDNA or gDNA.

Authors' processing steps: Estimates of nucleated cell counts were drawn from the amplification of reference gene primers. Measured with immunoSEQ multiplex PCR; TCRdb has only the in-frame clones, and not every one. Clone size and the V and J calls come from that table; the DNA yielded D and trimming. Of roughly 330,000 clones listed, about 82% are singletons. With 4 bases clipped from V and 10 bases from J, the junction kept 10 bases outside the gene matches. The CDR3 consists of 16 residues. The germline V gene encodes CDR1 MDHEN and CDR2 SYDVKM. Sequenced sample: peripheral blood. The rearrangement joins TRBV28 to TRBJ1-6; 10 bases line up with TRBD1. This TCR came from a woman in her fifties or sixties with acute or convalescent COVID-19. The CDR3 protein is CASSSPSTGGWSPLHF. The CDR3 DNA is TGTGCCAGCAGTTCCCCATCGACAGGGGGCTGGTCACCCCTCCACTTT.